The clone carrying this T cell receptor beta chain was seen a few times. These data are taken from a study of cytomegalovirus exposure and HLA in healthy donors. Study-level information: From donors who were HLA-typed, an early data release held 80 million to 95 million unique TCRs.

Germline-derived CDR1 and CDR2 are SGHVS and FQNEAQ. V trimming: 4 bases; J trimming: 5 bases; junction bases outside the gene matches: 6. The length of the CDR3 is 15 residues. The PCR was carried out with 60 Vbeta primers and 13 Jbeta primers. The data were produced by immunoSEQ multiplex PCR, yet TCRdb's version contains in-frame clones alone and is incomplete. Here the sample spans 170,000 or so clones, around 80% being singletons. This chain links TRBV7-8 with TRBJ2-3; 10 bases line up with TRBD2. This TCR was recovered from a woman between 50 and 59 years old in good health and CMV-seropositive. The sample consisted of PBMCs. The DNA of the CDR3 is TGTGCCAGCAGCTCTAGCGGGGGCGGGGGAGATACGCAGTATTTT. It yields the protein CASSSSGGGGDTQYF.